This T cell receptor (beta chain) was obtained from a study of cytomegalovirus exposure and HLA in healthy donors. Comments on this clone: Its antigen is unknown.

Whole-study findings and limits: Previous analysis showed most TCR beta V segments were productive about 90% or about 30% of the time. Analyzed later, association rates of TCRs varied across HLA loci, with DRB1 most and HLA-C fewest.

The PCR had 60 Vbeta and 13 Jbeta primers. The protocol was immunoSEQ multiplex PCR, while the TCRdb copy is restricted to in-frame clones and leaves out a portion. Among around 150,000 clones listed, roughly 79% were seen once. Germline V CDR1 and CDR2: SQVTM, ANQGSEA. The CDR3 has 14 residues. Unmatched junction bases numbered 7, after V lost 0 bases and J lost 6 bases. The chain carries TRBV29-1 and TRBJ2-7, with 8 bases lining up with TRBD1. The sample consisted of PBMCs. The TCR originated in a woman aged 40-49 years in good health and CMV-seronegative. CDR3 bases: TGCAGCGTTGAAGAAGCACAGGGGGGACGCGAGCAGTACTTC. This gives the protein CSVEEAQGGREQYF.